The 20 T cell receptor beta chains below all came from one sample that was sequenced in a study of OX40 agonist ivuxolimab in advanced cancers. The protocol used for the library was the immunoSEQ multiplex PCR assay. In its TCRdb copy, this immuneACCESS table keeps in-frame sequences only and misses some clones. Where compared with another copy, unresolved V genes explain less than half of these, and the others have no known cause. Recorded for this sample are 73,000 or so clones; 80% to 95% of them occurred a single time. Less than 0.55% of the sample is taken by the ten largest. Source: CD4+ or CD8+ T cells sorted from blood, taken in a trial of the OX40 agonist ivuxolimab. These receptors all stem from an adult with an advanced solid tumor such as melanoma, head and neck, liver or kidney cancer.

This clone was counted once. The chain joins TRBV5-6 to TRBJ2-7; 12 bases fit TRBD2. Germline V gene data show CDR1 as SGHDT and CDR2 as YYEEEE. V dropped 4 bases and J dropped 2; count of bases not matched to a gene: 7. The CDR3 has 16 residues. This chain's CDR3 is CASSGASGRAAYEQYF. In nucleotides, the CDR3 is TGTGCCAGCAGCGGGGCTAGCGGGAGGGCCGCCTACGAGCAGTACTTC.

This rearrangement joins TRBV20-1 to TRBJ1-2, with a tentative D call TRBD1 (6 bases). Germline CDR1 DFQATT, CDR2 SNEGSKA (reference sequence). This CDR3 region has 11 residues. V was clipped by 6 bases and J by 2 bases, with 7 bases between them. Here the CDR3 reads CSATGNYGYTF. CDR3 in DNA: TGCAGTGCCACAGGGAACTATGGCTACACCTTC.

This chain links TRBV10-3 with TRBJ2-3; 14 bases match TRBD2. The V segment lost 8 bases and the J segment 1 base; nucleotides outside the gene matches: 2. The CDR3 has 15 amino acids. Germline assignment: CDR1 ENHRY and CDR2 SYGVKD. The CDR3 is CAIGGLAGGTDTQYF. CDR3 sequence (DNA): TGTGCCATCGGGGGACTAGCGGGGGGCACAGATACGCAGTATTTT.

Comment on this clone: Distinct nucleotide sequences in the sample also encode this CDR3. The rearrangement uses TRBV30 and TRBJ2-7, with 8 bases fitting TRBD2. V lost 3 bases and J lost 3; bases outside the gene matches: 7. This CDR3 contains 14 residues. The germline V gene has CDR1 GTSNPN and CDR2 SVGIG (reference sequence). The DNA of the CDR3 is TGTGCCTGGAGGGGGGGCGGGGGGCACTACGAGCAGTACTTC. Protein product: CAWRGGGGHYEQYF.

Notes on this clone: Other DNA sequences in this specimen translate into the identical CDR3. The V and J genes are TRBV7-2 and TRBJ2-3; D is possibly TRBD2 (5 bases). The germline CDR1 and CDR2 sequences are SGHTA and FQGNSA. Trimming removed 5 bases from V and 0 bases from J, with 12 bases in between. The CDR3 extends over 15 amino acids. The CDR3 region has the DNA TGTGCCAGCAGCCCCGACTACCTAAGCACAGATACGCAGTATTTT. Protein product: CASSPDYLSTDTQYF.

CDR3 coding DNA: TGTGCCAGCAGCCCGAACCCGGACCTACGAGATGCCGAAGCTTTCTTT. This sequence encodes CASSPNPDLRDAEAFF. The chain uses TRBV7-8 and TRBJ1-1; the D is unclear. The V gene lost 5 bases and the J gene lost 8 bases, with 24 bases spanning the gap. There are 16 residues in the CDR3. Germline loops: CDR1 SGHVS, CDR2 FQNEAQ.

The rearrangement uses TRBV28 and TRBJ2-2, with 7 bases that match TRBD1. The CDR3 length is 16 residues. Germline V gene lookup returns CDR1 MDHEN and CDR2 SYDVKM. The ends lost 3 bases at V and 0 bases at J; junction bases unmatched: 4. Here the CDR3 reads CASSFWTGTNTGELFF. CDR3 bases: TGTGCCAGCAGTTTTTGGACAGGCACGAACACCGGGGAGCTGTTTTTT. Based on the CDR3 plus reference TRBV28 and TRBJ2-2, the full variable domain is DVKVTQSSRYLVKRTGEKVFLECVQDMDHENMFWYRQDPGLGLRLIYFSYDVKMKEKGDIPEGYSVSREKKERFSLILESASTNQTSMYLCASSFWTGTNTGELFFGEGSRLTVL.

Here the CDR3 DNA reads TGTGCCAGCAGCTTGAGGGGTGCTGGGGCCAACGTCCTGACTTTC. The encoded protein is CASSLRGAGANVLTF. The chain has TRBV7-2 and TRBJ2-6; D might be TRBD1 or TRBD2, each matching 5 bases. Trimming stripped 3 bases from V and 2 bases from J, with 8 bases between. CDR3 length equals 15 residues. Germline V gene sequence: CDR1 SGHTA, CDR2 FQGNSA.

The CDR3 protein is CASTRGGSGGMETQYF. The DNA of the CDR3 is TGTGCCAGCACTCGCGGTGGTAGCGGGGGGATGGAGACCCAGTACTTC. This chain links TRBV5-6 with TRBJ2-5; 10 bases are shared with TRBD2. The length of the CDR3 is 16 residues. J lost 5 bases, V lost 6 bases, and 13 bases had no gene match. The germline V gene encodes CDR1 SGHDT and CDR2 YYEEEE.

The CDR3 spells CASSSGQGGSPGTQYF. In DNA form, the CDR3 reads TGTGCCAGTAGTAGCGGACAGGGCGGCAGTCCCGGTACGCAGTATTTT. The chain combines TRBV19 with TRBJ2-3; TRBD1 matches 8 bases. The CDR3 runs to 16 residues. Germline-derived CDR1 and CDR2 are LNHDA and SQIVND (reference sequence). Losses at the gene ends were 4 bases for V and 8 bases for J; bases not matched to a gene: 14.

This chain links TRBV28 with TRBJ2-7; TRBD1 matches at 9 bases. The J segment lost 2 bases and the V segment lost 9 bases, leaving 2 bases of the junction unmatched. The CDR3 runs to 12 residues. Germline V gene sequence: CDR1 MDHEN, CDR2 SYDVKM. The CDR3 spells CASTGGPYEQYF. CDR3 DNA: TGTGCCAGTACAGGGGGCCCCTACGAGCAGTACTTC.

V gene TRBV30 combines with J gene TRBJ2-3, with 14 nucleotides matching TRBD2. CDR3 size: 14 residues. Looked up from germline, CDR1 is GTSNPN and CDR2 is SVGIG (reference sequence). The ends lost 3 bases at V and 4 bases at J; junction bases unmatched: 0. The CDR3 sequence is CAWRGLAGADTQYF. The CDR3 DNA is TGTGCCTGGAGGGGACTAGCGGGGGCAGATACGCAGTATTTT.

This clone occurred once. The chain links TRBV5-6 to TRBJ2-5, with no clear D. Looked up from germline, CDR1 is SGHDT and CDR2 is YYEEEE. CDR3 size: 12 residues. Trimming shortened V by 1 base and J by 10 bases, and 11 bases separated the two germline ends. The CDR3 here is CASSLLLSNQYF. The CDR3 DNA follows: TGTGCCAGCAGCTTGCTATTGAGTAACCAGTACTTC.

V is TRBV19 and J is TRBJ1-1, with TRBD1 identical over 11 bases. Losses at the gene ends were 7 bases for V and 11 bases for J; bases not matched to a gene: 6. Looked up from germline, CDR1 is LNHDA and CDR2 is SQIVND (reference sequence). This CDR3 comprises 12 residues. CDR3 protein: CASTLGQGAAFF. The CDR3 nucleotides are TGTGCCAGTACCCTCGGACAGGGGGCGGCTTTCTTT.

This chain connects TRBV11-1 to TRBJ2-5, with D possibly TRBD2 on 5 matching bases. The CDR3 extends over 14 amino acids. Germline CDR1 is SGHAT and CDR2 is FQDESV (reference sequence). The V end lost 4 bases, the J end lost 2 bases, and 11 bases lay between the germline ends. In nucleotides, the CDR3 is TGTGCCAGCAGCTCCTCCCGGGGACAAGAGACCCAGTACTTC. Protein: CASSSSRGQETQYF. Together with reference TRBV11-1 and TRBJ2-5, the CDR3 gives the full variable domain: EAEVAQSPRYKITEKSQAVAFWCDPISGHATLYWYRQILGQGPELLVQFQDESVVDDSQLPKDRFSAERLKGVDSTLKIQPAELGDSAMYLCASSSSRGQETQYFGPGTRLLVL.

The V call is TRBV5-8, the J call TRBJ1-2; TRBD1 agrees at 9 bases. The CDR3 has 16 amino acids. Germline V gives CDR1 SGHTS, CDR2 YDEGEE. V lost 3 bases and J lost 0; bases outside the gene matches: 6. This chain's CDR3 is CASSWTGVASNYGYTF. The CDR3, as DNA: TGTGCCAGCAGCTGGACAGGGGTGGCCTCTAACTATGGCTACACCTTC.

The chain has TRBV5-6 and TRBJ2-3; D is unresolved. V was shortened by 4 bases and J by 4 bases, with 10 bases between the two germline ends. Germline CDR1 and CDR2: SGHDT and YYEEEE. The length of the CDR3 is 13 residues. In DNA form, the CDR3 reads TGTGCCAGCAGCAAAGGGTGGGCAGATACGCAGTATTTT. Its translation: CASSKGWADTQYF.

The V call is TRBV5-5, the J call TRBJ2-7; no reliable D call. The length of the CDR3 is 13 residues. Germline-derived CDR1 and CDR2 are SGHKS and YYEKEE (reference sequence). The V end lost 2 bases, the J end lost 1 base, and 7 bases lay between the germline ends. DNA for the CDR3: TGTGCCAGCAGCTTTTTGGGTTCCTACGAGCAGTACTTC. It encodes CASSFLGSYEQYF.

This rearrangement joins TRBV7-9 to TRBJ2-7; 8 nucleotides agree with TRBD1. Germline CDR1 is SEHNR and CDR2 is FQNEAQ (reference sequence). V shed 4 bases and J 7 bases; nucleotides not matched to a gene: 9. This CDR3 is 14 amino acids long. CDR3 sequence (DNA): TGTGCCAGCAGCTCCCGGACAGGGCGGTGGGAGCAGTACTTC. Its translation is CASSSRTGRWEQYF.

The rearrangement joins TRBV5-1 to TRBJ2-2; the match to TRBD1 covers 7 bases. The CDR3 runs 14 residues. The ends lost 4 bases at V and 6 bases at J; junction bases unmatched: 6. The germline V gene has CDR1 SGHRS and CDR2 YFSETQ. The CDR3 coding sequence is TGCGCCAGCAGCCAGACACAGGGGTCCGGGGAGCTGTTTTTT. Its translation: CASSQTQGSGELFF.